This T cell receptor (beta chain) was identified in a study of human T cells and chemical hapten exposure. Study background: Patch tests delivered 0.01% DPC to the upper back and were evaluated at 6 days. TCR yields per sample varied mostly from small pooled library volume differences.

Time point here: patch test 1, 2 weeks after DPC sensitization. Treatment defined: therapeutic diphenylcyclopropenone sensitization with weekly scalp DPC. Germline assignment: CDR1 DFQATT and CDR2 SNEGSKA (reference sequence). This CDR3 contains 14 residues. The V gene lost 6 bases and the J gene lost 0 bases, with 15 bases spanning the gap. TCRdb re-derived calls from the RACE reads in MiXCR, one entry per CDR3 protein. The sample consists of roughly 86,000 distinct CDR3 sequences, approximately 10% of them appearing once. The chain links TRBV20-1 to TRBJ2-7, with D perhaps matching TRBD2 (7 bases). The clonotype was recovered from a man in his forties with alopecia areata. Some clones in this sample may be carry-over from other donors' samples. The input for sequencing was whole blood, taken in connection with sensitization to the hapten diphenylcyclopropenone (DPC). In DNA, the CDR3 is TGCAGTGCGGACGGGGGGCGGAGCTCCTACGAGCAGTACTTC. This codes for CSADGGRSSYEQYF.